This T cell receptor (beta chain) stems from a study of control samples from healthy donors and cancer patients. CDR3 size: 17 residues. Trimming left V 3 bases short and J 2 bases short, with 19 bases between. CDR1 is SGHRS and CDR2 is YFSETQ in the germline V gene. Sequenced by immunoSEQ multiplex PCR; TCRdb stores in-frame clones only, minus some. The sample lists 190,000 or so clones, 85% to 95% seen once, with roughly 1.5% in the top ten. This clonotype was sampled from a man aged 18-30 years in good health. The sequenced sample consisted of blood. The J gene is TRBJ2-3, the V gene TRBV5-1, with D perhaps matching TRBD1 (6 bases). As DNA, the CDR3 is TGCGCCAGCAGCTCCCCACAGGGTGGGCTCCACACAGATACGCAGTATTTT. Protein sequence: CASSSPQGGLHTDTQYF.